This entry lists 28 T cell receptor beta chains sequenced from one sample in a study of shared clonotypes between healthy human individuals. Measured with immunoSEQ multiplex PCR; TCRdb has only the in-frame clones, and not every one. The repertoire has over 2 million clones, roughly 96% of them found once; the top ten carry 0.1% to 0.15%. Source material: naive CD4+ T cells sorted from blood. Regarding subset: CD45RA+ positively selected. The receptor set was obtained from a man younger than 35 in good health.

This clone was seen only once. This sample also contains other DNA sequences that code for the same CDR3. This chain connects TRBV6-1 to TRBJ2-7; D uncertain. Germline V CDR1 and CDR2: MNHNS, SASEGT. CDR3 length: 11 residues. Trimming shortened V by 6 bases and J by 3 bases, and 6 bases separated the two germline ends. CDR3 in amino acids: CASSVHYEQYF. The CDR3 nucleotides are TGTGCCAGCAGCGTACACTACGAGCAGTACTTC.

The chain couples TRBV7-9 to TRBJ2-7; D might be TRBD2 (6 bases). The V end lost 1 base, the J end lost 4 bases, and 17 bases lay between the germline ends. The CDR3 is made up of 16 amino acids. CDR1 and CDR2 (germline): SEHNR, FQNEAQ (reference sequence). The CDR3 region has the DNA TGTGCCAGCAGCTTAGTTAGGCCCCGCGGGGAGTACGAGCAGTACTTC. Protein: CASSLVRPRGEYEQYF.

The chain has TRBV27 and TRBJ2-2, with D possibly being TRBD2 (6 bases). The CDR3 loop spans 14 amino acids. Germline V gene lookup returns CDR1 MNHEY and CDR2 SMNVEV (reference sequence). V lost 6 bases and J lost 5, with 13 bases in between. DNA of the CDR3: TGTGCCAGCAGCCTGCGGGGTGGGACCGGGGAGCTGTTTTTT. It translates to CASSLRGGTGELFF.

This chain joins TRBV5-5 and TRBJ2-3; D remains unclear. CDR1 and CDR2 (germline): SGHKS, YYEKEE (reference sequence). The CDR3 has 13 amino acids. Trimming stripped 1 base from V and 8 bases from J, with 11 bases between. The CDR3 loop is CASSLNSAATQYF. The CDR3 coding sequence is TGTGCCAGCAGCTTGAACTCCGCAGCTACGCAGTATTTT.

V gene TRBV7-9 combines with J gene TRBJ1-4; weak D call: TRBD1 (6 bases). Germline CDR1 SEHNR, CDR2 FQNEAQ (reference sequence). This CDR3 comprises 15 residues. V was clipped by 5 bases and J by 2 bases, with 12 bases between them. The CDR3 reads CASSAKGVTNEKLFF. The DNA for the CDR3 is TGTGCCAGCAGCGCCAAGGGGGTGACTAATGAAAAACTGTTTTTT.

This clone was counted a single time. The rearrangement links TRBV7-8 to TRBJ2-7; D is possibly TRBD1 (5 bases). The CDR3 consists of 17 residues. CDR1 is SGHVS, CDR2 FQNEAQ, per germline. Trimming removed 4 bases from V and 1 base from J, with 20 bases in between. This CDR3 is CASSSPENRQGSYEQYF. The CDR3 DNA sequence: TGTGCCAGCAGCTCCCCTGAGAATAGGCAGGGATCCTACGAGCAGTACTTC.

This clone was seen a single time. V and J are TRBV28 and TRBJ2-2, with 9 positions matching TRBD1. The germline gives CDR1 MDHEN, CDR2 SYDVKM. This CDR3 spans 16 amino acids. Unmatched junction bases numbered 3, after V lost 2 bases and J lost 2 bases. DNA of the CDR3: TGTGCCAGCAGTTTAGGGGACAGGGTTAACACCGGGGAGCTGTTTTTT. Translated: CASSLGDRVNTGELFF.

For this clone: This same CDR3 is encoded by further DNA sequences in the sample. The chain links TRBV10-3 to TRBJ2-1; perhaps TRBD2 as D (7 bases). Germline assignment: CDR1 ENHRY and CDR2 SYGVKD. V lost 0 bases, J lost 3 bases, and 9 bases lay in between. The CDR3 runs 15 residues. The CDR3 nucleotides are TGTGCCATCAGTGAGTCAGGGGGGGGCTACAATGAGCAGTTCTTC. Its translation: CAISESGGGYNEQFF.

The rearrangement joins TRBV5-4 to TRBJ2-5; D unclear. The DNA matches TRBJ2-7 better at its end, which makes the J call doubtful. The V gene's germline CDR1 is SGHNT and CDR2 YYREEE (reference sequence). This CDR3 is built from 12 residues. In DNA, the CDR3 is TGTGCCAGCAGCTTAATCGCCTACGAGCAGTACTTC. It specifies CASSLIAYEQYF.

CDR3 sequence (DNA): TGTGCCAGCTTTGACAGACAGGGCGCCCACGAGCAGTACTTC. Its protein is CASFDRQGAHEQYF. The chain combines TRBV6-1 with TRBJ2-7; the match to TRBD1 covers 7 bases. Losses at the gene ends were 8 bases for V and 5 bases for J; bases not matched to a gene: 12. The CDR3 covers 14 residues. The germline CDR1 and CDR2 sequences are MNHNS and SASEGT.

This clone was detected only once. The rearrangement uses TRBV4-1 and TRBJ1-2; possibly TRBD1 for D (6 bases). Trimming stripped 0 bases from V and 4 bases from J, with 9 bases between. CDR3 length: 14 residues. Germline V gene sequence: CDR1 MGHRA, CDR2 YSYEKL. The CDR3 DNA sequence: TGCGCCAGCAGCCAAGATTGGGGGCTCTATGGCTACACCTTC. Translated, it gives CASSQDWGLYGYTF.

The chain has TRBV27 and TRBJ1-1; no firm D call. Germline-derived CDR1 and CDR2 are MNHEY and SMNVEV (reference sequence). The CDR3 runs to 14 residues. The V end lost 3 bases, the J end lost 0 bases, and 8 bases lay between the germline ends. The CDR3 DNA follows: TGTGCCAGCAGTTTTTCATCGGTGAACACTGAAGCTTTCTTT. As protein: CASSFSSVNTEAFF.

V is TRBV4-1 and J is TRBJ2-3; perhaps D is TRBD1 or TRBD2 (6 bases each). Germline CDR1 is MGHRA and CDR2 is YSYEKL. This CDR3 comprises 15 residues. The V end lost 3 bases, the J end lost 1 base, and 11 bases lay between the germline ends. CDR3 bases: TGCGCCAGCAGCCAGCGGGACATCCGCACAGATACGCAGTATTTT. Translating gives CASSQRDIRTDTQYF.

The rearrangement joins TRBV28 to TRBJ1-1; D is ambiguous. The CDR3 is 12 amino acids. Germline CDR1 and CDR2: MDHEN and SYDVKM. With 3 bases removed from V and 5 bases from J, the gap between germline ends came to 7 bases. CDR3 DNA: TGTGCCAGCAGTTTCCAGAGAACTGAAGCTTTCTTT. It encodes CASSFQRTEAFF.

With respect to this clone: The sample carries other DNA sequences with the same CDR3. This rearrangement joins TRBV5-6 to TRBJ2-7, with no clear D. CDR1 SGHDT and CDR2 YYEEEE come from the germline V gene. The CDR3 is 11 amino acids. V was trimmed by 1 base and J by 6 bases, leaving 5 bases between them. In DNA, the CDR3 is TGTGCCAGCAGCTTGTTAGGCGAGCAGTACTTC. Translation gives CASSLLGEQYF.

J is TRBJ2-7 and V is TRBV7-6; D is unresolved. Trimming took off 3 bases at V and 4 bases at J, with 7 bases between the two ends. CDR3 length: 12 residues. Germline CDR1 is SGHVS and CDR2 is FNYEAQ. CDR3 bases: TGTGCCAGCAGCTTGTCTCGATACGAGCAGTACTTC. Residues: CASSLSRYEQYF. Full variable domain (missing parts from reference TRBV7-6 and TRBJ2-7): GAGVSQSPRYKVTKRGQDVALRCDPISGHVSLYWYRQALGQGPEFLTYFNYEAQQDKSGLPNDRFSAERPEGSISTLTIQRTEQRDSAMYRCASSLSRYEQYFGPGTRLTVT.

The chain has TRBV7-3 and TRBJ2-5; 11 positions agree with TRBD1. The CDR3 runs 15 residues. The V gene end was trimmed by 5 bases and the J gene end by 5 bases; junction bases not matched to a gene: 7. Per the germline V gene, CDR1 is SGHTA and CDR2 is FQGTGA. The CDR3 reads CASSRTGGGVETQYF. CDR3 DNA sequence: TGTGCCAGCAGCCGGACAGGGGGCGGGGTGGAGACCCAGTACTTC.

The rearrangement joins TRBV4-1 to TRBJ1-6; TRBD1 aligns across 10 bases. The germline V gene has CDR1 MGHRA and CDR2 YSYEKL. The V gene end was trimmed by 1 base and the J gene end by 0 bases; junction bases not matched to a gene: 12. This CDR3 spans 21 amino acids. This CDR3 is CASSQASGTGAASSYNSPLHF. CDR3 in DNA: TGCGCCAGCAGCCAAGCAAGCGGGACAGGGGCCGCGAGCTCCTATAATTCACCCCTCCACTTT.

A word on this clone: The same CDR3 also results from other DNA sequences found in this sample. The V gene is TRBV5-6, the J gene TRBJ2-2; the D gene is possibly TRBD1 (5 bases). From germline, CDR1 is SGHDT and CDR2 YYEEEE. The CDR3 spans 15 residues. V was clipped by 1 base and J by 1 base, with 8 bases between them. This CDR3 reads CASSLLGQNTGELFF. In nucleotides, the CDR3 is TGTGCCAGCAGCTTGTTGGGGCAGAACACCGGGGAGCTGTTTTTT.

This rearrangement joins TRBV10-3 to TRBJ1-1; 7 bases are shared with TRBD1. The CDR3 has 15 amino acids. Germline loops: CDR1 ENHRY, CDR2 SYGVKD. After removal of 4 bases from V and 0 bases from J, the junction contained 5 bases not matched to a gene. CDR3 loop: CAISGRQGVNTEAFF. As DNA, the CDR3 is TGTGCCATCAGTGGCCGACAGGGCGTGAACACTGAAGCTTTCTTT.

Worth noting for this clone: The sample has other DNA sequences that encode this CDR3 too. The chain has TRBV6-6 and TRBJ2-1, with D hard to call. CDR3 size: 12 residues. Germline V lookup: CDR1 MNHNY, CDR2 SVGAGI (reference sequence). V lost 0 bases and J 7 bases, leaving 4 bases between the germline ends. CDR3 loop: CASSYSGNEQFF. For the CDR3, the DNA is TGTGCCAGCAGTTACTCGGGGAATGAGCAGTTCTTC.

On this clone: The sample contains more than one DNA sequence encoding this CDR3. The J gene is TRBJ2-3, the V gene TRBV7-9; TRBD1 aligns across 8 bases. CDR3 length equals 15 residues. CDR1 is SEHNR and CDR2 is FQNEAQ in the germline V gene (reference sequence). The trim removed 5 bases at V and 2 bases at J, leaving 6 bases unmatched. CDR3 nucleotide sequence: TGTGCCAGCAGCCTCGGACAGGGCTCCACAGATACGCAGTATTTT. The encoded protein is CASSLGQGSTDTQYF.

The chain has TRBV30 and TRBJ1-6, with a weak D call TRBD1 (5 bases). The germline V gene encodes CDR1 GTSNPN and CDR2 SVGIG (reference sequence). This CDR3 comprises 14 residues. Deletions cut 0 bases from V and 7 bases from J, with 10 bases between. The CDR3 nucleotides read TGTGCCTGGAGTGTCCGTTCAGGGAATTCACCCCTCCACTTT. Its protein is CAWSVRSGNSPLHF.

The CDR3 region is CASSEAGGSGQPQHF. As DNA, the CDR3 is TGTGCCAGCAGTGAGGCAGGGGGCTCGGGGCAGCCCCAGCATTTT. The J gene is TRBJ1-5, the V gene TRBV2, with 8 bases lining up with TRBD1. Trimming cost V 3 bases and J 7 bases; bases outside gene matches: 8. Germline CDR1 and CDR2: SNHLY and FYNNEI. The CDR3 totals 15 residues.

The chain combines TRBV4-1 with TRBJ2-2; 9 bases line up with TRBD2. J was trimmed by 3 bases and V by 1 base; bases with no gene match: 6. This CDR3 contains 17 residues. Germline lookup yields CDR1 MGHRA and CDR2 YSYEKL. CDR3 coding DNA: TGCGCCAGCAGCCAAGTTCTAGCGGGGTTCCACACCGGGGAGCTGTTTTTT. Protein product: CASSQVLAGFHTGELFF.

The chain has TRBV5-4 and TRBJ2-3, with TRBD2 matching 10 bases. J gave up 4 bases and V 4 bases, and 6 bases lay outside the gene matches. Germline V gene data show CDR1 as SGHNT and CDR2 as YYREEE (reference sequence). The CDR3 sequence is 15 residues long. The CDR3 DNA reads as TGTGCCAGCAGCCGGAGCGGGGGGGCATCAGATACGCAGTATTTT. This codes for CASSRSGGASDTQYF.

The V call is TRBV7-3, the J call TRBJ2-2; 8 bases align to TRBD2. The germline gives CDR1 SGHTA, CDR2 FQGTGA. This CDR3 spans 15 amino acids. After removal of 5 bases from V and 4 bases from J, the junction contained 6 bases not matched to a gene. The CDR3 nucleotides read TGTGCCAGCAGCCTCGGTAGCGGGGTCACCGGGGAGCTGTTTTTT. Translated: CASSLGSGVTGELFF. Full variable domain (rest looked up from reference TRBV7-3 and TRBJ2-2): GAGVSQTPSNKVTEKGKYVELRCDPISGHTALYWYRQSLGQGPEFLIYFQGTGAADDSGLPNDRFFAVRPEGSVSTLKIQRTERGDSAVYLCASSLGSGVTGELFFGEGSRLTVL.

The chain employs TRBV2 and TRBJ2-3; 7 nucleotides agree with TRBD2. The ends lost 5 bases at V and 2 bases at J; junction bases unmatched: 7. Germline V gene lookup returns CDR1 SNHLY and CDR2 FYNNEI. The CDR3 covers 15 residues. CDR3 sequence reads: CASSPSGVPTDTQYF. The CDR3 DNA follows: TGTGCCAGCAGTCCGAGCGGGGTGCCCACAGATACGCAGTATTTT.